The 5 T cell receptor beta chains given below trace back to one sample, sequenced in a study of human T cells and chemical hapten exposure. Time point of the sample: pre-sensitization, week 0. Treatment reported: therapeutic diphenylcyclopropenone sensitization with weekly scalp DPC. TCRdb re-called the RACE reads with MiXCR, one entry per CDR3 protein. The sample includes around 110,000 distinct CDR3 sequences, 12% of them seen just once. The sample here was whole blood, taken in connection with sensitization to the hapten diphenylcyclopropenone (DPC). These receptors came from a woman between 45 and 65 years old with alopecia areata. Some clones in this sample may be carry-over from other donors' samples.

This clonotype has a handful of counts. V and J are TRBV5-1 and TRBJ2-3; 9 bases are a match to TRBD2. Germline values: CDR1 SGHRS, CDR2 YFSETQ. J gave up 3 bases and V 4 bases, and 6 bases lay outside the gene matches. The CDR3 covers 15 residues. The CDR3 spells CASSPSTSGTDTQYF. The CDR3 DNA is TGCGCCAGCAGCCCTTCGACTAGCGGAACAGATACGCAGTATTTT.

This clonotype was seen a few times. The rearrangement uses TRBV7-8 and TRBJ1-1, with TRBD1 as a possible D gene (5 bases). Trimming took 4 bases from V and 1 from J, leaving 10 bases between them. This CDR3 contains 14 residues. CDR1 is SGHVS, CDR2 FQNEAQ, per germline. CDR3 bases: TGTGCCAGCAGCTCCCGACAGCGGAACACTGAAGCTTTCTTT. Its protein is CASSSRQRNTEAFF.

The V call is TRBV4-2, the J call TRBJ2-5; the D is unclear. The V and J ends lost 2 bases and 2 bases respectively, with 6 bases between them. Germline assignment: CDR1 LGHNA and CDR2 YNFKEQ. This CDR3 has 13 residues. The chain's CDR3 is CASSQIEQETQYF. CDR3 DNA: TGTGCCAGCAGCCAAATAGAACAAGAGACCCAGTACTTC.

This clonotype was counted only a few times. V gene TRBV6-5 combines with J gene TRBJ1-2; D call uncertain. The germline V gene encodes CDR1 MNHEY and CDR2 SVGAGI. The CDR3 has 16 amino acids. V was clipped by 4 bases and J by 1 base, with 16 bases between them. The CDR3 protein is CASSSRGPPVNYGYTF. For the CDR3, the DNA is TGTGCCAGCAGTTCCCGCGGTCCCCCGGTTAACTATGGCTACACCTTC.

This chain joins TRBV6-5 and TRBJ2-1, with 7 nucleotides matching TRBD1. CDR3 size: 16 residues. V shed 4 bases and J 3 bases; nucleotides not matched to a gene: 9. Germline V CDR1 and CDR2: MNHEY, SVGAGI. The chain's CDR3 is CASSLYFGTDYNEQFF. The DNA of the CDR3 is TGTGCCAGCAGTTTATACTTCGGGACAGACTACAATGAGCAGTTCTTC.